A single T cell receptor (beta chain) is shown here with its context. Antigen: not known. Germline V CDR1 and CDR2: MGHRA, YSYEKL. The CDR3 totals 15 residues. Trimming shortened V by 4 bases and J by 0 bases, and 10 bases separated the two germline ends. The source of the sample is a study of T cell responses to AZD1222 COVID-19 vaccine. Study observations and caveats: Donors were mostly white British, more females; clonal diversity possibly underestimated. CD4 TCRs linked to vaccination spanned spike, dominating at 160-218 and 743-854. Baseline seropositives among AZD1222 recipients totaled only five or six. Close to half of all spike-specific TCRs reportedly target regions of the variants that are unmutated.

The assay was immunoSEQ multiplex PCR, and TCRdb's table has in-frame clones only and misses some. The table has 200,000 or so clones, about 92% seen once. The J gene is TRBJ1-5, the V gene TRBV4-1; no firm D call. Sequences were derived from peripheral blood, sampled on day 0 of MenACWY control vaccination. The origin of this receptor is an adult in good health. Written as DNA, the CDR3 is TGCGCCAGCAGCCCTGGTTACAATAGCAATCAGCCCCAGCATTTT. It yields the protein CASSPGYNSNQPQHF.